The clone carrying this TCR beta chain appeared once. Its antigen is unknown. This CDR3 is built from 14 residues. V was trimmed by 1 base and J by 8 bases, leaving 12 bases between them. CDR1 MGHRA and CDR2 YSYEKL come from the germline V gene. The record originates from a study of graft-versus-host responses after intestinal transplantation. Study context: Each transplant was multivisceral, liver-intestinal, or isolated intestinal.

Here immunoSEQ multiplex PCR was the method, and the copy in TCRdb shows in-frame clones only, minus some. Of approximately 85,000 clones in the sample, 85% to 95% are singletons; the top ten hold 7.6%. Sequencing used unstimulated CD8+ T cells sorted from spleen or lymph node cells, obtained before transplant. J is TRBJ1-5 and V is TRBV4-1; D uncertain. The TCR comes from a human donor who was the organ donor for an intestinal transplant. The CDR3 coding sequence is TGCGCCAGCAGCCAAGGAGTTGGCGGTAAGCCCCAGCATTTT. Amino acid sequence: CASSQGVGGKPQHF.